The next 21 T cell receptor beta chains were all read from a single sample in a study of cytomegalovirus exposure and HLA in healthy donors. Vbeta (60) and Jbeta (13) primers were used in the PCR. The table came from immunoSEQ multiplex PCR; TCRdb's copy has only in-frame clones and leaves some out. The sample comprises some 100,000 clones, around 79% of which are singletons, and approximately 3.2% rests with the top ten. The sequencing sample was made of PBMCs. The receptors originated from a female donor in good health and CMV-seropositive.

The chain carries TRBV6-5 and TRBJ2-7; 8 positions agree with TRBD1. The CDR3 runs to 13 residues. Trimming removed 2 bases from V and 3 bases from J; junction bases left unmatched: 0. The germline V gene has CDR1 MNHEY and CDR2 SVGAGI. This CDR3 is CASSYGTGYEQYF. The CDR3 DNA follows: TGTGCCAGCAGTTACGGGACAGGCTACGAGCAGTACTTC.

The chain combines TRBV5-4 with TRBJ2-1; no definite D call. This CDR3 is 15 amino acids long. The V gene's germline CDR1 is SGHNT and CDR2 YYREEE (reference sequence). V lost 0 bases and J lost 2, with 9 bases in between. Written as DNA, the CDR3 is TGTGCCAGCAGCTTGGGCGCGAACGCCTACAATGAGCAGTTCTTC. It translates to CASSLGANAYNEQFF.

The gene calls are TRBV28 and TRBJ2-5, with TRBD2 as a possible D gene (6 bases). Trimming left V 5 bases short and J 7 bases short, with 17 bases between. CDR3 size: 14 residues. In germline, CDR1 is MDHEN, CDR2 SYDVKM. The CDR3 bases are TGTGCCAGCAGTCCAAGTCGGGGGTTGGGGACCCAGTACTTC. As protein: CASSPSRGLGTQYF.

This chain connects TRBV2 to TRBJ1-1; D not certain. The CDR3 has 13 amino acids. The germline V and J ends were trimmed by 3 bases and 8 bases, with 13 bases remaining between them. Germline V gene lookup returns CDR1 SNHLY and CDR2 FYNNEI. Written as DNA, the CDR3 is TGTGCCAGCAGTGATTCAGAGCTTAGCGAAGCTTTCTTT. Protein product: CASSDSELSEAFF.

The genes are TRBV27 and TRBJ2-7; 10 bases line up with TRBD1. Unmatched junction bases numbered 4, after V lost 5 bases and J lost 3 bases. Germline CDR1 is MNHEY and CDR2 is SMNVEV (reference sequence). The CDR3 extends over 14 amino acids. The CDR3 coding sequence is TGTGCCAGCAGTCAAGGGGACAGGGGCTACGAGCAGTACTTC. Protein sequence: CASSQGDRGYEQYF.

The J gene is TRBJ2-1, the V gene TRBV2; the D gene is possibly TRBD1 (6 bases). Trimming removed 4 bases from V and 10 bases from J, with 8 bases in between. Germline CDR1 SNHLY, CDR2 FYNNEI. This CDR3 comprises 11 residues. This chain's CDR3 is CASSADREQFF. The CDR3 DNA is TGTGCCAGCAGTGCCGACAGGGAGCAGTTCTTC.

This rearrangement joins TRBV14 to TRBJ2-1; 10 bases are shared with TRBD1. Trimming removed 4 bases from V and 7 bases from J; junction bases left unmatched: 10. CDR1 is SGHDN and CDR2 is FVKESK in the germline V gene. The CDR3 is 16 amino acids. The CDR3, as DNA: TGTGCCAGCAGCCCAGACAGGGGGCTTAAGAGGAATGAGCAGTTCTTC. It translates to CASSPDRGLKRNEQFF.

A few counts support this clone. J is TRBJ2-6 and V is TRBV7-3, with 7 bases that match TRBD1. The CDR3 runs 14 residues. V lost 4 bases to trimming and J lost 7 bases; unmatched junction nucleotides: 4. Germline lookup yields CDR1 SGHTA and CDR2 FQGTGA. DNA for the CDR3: TGTGCCAGCAGCTCACAGGGGTCCGCCAACGTCCTGACTTTC. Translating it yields CASSSQGSANVLTF.

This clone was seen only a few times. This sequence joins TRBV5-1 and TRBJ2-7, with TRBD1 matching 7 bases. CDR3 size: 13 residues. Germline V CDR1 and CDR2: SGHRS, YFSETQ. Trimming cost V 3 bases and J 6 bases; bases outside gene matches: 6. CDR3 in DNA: TGCGCCAGCAGCTCTATGACAGGGACCGAGCAGTACTTC. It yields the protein CASSSMTGTEQYF.

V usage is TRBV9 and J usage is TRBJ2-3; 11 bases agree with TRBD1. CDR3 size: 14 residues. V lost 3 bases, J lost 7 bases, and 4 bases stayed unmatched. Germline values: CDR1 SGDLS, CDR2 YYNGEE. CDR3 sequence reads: CASSAGTGGNTQYF. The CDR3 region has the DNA TGTGCCAGCAGCGCAGGGACAGGGGGGAATACGCAGTATTTT.

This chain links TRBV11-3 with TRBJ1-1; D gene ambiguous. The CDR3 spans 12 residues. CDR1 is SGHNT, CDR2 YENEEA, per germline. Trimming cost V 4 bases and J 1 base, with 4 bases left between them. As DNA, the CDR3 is TGTGCCAGCAGCTCCAAGAACACTGAAGCTTTCTTT. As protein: CASSSKNTEAFF.

CDR3 in amino acids: CASSPDRGREGTEAFF. CDR3 in DNA: TGTGCCAGCAGCCCGGACAGGGGGCGAGAGGGCACTGAAGCTTTCTTT. The V gene is TRBV7-2, the J gene TRBJ1-1; TRBD1 matches 11 bases. The CDR3 runs 16 residues. CDR1 and CDR2 (germline): SGHTA, FQGNSA. Trimming removed 5 bases from V and 4 bases from J; junction bases left unmatched: 9.

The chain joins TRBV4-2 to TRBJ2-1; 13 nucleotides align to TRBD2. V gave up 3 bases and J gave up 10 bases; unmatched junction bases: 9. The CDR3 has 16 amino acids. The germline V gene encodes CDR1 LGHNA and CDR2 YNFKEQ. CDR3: CASSQTQLAGGAEQFF. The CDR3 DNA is TGTGCCAGCAGCCAGACCCAACTAGCGGGGGGGGCAGAGCAGTTCTTC.

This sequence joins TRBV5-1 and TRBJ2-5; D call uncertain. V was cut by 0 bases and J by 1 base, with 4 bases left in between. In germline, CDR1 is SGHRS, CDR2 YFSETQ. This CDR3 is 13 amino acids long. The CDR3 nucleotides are TGCGCCAGCAGCTTGGACAGCCAAGAGACCCAGTACTTC. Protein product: CASSLDSQETQYF.

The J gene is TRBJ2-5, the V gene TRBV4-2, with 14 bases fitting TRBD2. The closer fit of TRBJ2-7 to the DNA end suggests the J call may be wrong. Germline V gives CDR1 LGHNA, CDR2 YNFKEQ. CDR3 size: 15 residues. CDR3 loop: CASSQGLAGAYEQYF. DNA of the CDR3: TGTGCCAGCAGCCAGGGACTAGCGGGAGCCTACGAGCAGTACTTC.

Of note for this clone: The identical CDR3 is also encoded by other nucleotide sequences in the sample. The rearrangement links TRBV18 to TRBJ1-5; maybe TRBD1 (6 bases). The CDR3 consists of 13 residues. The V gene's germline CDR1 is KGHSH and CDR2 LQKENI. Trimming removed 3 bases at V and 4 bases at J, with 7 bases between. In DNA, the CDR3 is TGTGCCAGCTCACCTGACAGGAATCAGCCCCAGCATTTT. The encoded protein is CASSPDRNQPQHF.

CDR3 sequence: CASTADTKNIQYF. The CDR3 bases are TGTGCCAGCACCGCGGATACCAAAAACATTCAGTACTTC. The chain employs TRBV2 and TRBJ2-4; D remains ambiguous. The CDR3 spans 13 residues. V lost 7 bases to trimming and J lost 2 bases, with 9 bases between them. CDR1 is SNHLY, CDR2 FYNNEI, per germline.

This CDR3 reads CASSQRGHREKLFF. The CDR3 region has the DNA TGTGCCAGCAGCCAAAGGGGGCACCGCGAAAAACTGTTTTTT. V is TRBV14 and J is TRBJ1-4; 7 positions match TRBD1. V shed 2 bases, J shed 8 bases, and the junction held 5 bases outside the gene matches. CDR1 and CDR2 from the germline V gene are SGHDN and FVKESK. The CDR3 sequence is 14 residues long.

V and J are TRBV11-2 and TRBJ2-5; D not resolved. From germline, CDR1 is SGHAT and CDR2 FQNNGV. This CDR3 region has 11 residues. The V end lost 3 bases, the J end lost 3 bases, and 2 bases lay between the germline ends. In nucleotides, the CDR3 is TGTGCCAGCAGCTTCGAAGAGACCCAGTACTTC. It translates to CASSFEETQYF.

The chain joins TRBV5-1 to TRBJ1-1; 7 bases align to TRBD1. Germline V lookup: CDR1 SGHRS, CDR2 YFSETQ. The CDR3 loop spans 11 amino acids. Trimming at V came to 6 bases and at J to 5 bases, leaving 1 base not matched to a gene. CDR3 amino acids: CASTGGTEAFF. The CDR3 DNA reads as TGCGCCAGCACAGGGGGAACTGAAGCTTTCTTT.

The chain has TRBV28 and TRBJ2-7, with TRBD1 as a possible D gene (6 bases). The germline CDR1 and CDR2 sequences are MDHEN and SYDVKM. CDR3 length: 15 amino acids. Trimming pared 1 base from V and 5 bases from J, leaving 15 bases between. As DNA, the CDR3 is TGTGCCAGCAGTTTATTGGTCGGGGACAAGGACGAGCAGTACTTC. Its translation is CASSLLVGDKDEQYF.